This T cell receptor (beta chain) was identified in a study of T-cell reconstitution after alpha-beta-depleted transplantation in children. Findings of the study overall: There were reportedly several hundred expanded graft clones from which alpha-beta T cells came about two months after transplant. Once a year had passed after transplant, T-cell counts and diversity came mostly from newly produced T cells.

To note about this clonotype: Its antigen is currently unknown.

Unique molecular identifiers were incorporated into the prepared TCRbeta library. TCRdb itself ran the PCR reads through MiXCR, one entry per CDR3 protein. The data hold about 90,000 distinct CDR3 sequences, with roughly 16% observed a single time. The CDR3 length is 14 residues. CDR1 SGHVS and CDR2 FNYEAQ come from the germline V gene. The trim removed 5 bases at V and 0 bases at J, leaving 3 bases unmatched. The clonotype was recovered from a male patient between 2 and 15 years old who had a stem cell transplant for acute lymphoblastic leukemia, so the T cells may come from the graft donor. The starting material was PBMCs, mostly from graft donor cells, obtained 180 days after TCRalphabeta/CD19-depleted stem cell transplant. V is TRBV7-6 and J is TRBJ2-5; 7 bases align to TRBD1. Here the CDR3 DNA reads TGTGCCAGCAGCCAGGGACAGAACCAAGAGACCCAGTACTTC. Protein: CASSQGQNQETQYF.